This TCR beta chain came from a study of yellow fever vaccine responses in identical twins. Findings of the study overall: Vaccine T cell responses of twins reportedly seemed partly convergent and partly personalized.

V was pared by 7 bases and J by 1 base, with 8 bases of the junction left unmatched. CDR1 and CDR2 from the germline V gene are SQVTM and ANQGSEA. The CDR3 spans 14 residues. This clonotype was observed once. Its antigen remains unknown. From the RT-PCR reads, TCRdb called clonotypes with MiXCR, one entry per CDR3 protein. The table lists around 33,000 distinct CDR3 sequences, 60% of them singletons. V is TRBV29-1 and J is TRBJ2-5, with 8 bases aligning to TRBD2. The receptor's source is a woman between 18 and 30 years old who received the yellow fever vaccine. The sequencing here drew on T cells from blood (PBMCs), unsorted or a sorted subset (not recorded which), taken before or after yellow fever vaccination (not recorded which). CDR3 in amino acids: CSAPGGPGQETQYF. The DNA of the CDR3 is TGCAGCGCCCCGGGGGGGCCCGGCCAAGAGACCCAGTACTTC.